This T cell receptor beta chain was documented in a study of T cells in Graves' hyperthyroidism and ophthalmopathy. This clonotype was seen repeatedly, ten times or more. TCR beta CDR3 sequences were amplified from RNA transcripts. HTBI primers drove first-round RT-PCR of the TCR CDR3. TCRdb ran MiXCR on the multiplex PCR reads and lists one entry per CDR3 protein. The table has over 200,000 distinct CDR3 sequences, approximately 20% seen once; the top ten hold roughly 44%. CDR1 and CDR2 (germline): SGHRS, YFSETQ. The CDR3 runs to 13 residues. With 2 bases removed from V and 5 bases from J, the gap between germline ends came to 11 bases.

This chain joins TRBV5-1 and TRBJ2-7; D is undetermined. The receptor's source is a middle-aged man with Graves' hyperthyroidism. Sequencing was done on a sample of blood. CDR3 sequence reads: CASSFEQLDEQYF. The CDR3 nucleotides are TGCGCCAGCAGCTTCGAACAGTTGGACGAGCAGTACTTC.